This is a list of T cell receptor beta chains from one sample in a study of immune characterization of retroperitoneal liposarcoma. One entry per CDR3 protein results from TCRdb running MiXCR on the PCR reads. The sample lists 2,000 to 3,000 distinct CDR3 sequences; 30% to 45% were seen once. Sequencing was carried out using tumor tissue. These receptors were taken from a male donor with retroperitoneal liposarcoma. Each CDR3 is given with its conserved first and last residue. D genes are given only for firm matches. A clone size is listed for some rows: how often the clone was seen (once, few, many), or a class if it is expanded.

TRBJ2-5	TRBV6-5	TRBD2	-	CASRTLGTSWEQYF	TGTGCCAGCAGAACCTTAGGGACTAGCTGGGAGCAGTACTTC
TRBJ2-1	TRBV6-6	-	large	CASTDPRAYEQFF	TGTGCCAGCACGGACCCGCGTGCCTACGAGCAGTTCTTC
TRBJ2-1	TRBV6-1	-	-	CASSEADRYQETQFF	TGTGCCAGCAGTGAAGCTGACAGATACCAAGAGACCCAGTTCTTC
TRBJ2-7	TRBV10-1	TRBD2	-	CASTAPTSGRAPYEQYF	TGCGCCAGCACTGCCCCGACTAGCGGGAGGGCCCCCTACGAGCAGTACTTC
TRBJ2-3	TRBV12-5	-	few	CASGYGDTQYF	TGTGCTAGTGGTTACGGGGATACGCAGTATTTT
TRBJ1-5	TRBV7-2	TRBD1	-	CASSLRQGTQPQHF	TGTGCCAGCAGCCTCAGACAGGGGACACAGCCCCAGCATTTT
TRBJ2-1	TRBV6-1	TRBD2	-	CASSEGLAGLEQFF	TGTGCCAGCAGTGAAGGACTAGCGGGCCTTGAGCAGTTCTTC
TRBJ2-7	TRBV27	TRBD2	medium-sized	CASSFVASGTYEQYF	TGTGCCAGCAGTTTTGTAGCTAGCGGTACCTACGAGCAGTACTTC
TRBJ2-3	TRBV6-1	TRBD1	-	CASSESPDRDTQYF	TGTGCCAGCAGTGAATCCCCGGACAGGGATACGCAGTATTTT
TRBJ2-7	TRBV6-1	TRBD1	-	CASSSYRGTYEQYF	TGTGCCAGCAGTTCATACAGGGGGACCTACGAGCAGTACTTC
TRBJ2-1	TRBV7-7	-	medium-sized	CASSPAGRSGETQFF	TGTGCTAGCAGCCCGGCAGGGAGGAGTGGAGAGACCCAGTTCTTC
TRBJ2-3	TRBV7-2	-	few	CASSPHPADTQYF	TGTGCCAGCAGCCCCCACCCCGCAGATACGCAGTATTTT
TRBJ2-1	TRBV27	-	medium-sized	CASSPSIAIQHNEQFF	TGTGCCAGCAGTCCCTCCATAGCTATCCAACACAATGAGCAGTTCTTC
TRBJ2-5	TRBV12-3/TRBV12-4	-	few	CASTRQGGQETQYF	TGTGCCAGCACGCGACAGGGAGGGCAAGAGACCCAGTACTTC
TRBJ2-3	TRBV20-1	-	-	CSASGADTQYF	TGCAGTGCTAGTGGAGCAGATACGCAGTATTTT
TRBJ2-5	TRBV6-1	-	large	CASSWGIRETQYF	TGTGCCAGCAGCTGGGGTATCCGAGAGACCCAGTACTTC
TRBJ2-2	TRBV4-2	TRBD1	-	CASSQVQGTRELFF	TGTGCCAGCAGCCAAGTACAGGGGACCCGGGAGCTGTTTTTT
TRBJ1-6	TRBV6-1	-	few	CASSYGRAADSPLHF	TGTGCCAGCAGTTACGGGAGGGCAGCGGATTCACCCCTCCACTTT
TRBJ2-1	TRBV5-5	TRBD1	-	CASSRQLQGANEQFF	TGTGCCAGCAGCCGTCAGCTGCAGGGGGCGAATGAGCAGTTCTTC
TRBJ2-7	TRBV7-2	-	medium-sized	CASSLGAPGGGYEQYF	TGTGCCAGCAGCTTAGGGGCCCCAGGGGGGGGCTACGAGCAGTACTTC
TRBJ2-2	TRBV6-1	TRBD1	-	CASRPPLGTGENTGELFF	TGTGCCAGCAGGCCACCGTTGGGGACAGGTGAAAACACCGGGGAGCTGTTTTTT
TRBJ2-1	TRBV6-6	-	few	CASSYLPSYEQFF	TGTGCCAGCAGTTATCTCCCCTCCTATGAGCAGTTCTTC
TRBJ1-4	TRBV5-4	TRBD1	few	CASSLNRGIDEKLFF	TGTGCCAGCAGCCTAAACAGGGGGATAGACGAAAAACTGTTTTTT
TRBJ2-1	TRBV6-5	TRBD1	-	CASSPDRAPYEQFF	TGTGCCAGCAGCCCCGACAGGGCTCCGTACGAGCAGTTCTTC
TRBJ2-1	TRBV12-3/TRBV12-4	TRBD2	few	CASSLRLAGGGNEQFF	TGTGCCAGCAGTTTAAGACTAGCGGGAGGGGGGAATGAGCAGTTCTTC
TRBJ2-2	TRBV12-3/TRBV12-4	-	-	CASSFNTGRIRGELFF	TGTGCCAGCAGTTTCAACACAGGGAGGATCAGGGGGGAGCTGTTTTTT
TRBJ2-7	TRBV11-2	TRBD2	medium-sized	CASSSGGASWDYEQYF	TGTGCCAGCAGCTCCGGGGGGGCTAGTTGGGACTACGAGCAGTACTTC
TRBJ2-5	TRBV6-9	-	-	CASSYSGDYDEQYF	TGTGCCAGCAGTTATAGTGGGGATTACGATGAGCAGTACTTC
TRBJ2-1	TRBV7-3	TRBD2	-	CASSLDGGSYNEQFF	TGTGCCAGCAGCTTGGACGGGGGGAGTTACAATGAGCAGTTCTTC
TRBJ2-4	TRBV7-6	-	-	CASSLLWNEQYF	TGTGCCAGCAGCCTCCTATGGAATGAGCAGTACTTC
TRBJ2-6	TRBV6-1	-	few	CASSDATF	TGTGCCAGCAGTGACGCGACTTTC
TRBJ2-7	TRBV7-2	TRBD2	large	CASSLASSGSSYSYEQYF	TGTGCCAGCAGCTTAGCTTCTAGCGGGAGTTCCTACTCCTACGAGCAGTACTTC
TRBJ2-3	TRBV6-5	TRBD2	-	CASRQAGSTDTQYF	TGTGCCAGCAGACAAGCGGGAAGCACAGATACGCAGTATTTT
TRBJ2-3	TRBV4-1	-	-	CASSQDLGPTAGDTQYF	TGCGCCAGCAGCCAAGACTTGGGACCGACCGCCGGGGATACGCAGTATTTT
TRBJ2-1	TRBV6-1	TRBD2	once	CASSDWTSGVQFF	TGTGCCAGCAGTGATTGGACTAGCGGGGTCCAGTTCTTC
TRBJ2-5	TRBV6-1	TRBD2	-	CASSELAGSVNEQYF	TGTGCCAGCAGTGAACTAGCGGGTTCGGTCAATGAGCAGTACTTC
TRBJ2-5	TRBV6-1	TRBD1	-	CASSAWTGGAETQYF	TGTGCCAGCAGTGCCTGGACAGGGGGTGCGGAGACCCAGTACTTC
TRBJ1-1	TRBV6-1	-	once	CASSENEAFF	TGTGCCAGCAGTGAAAATGAAGCTTTCTTT
TRBJ1-1	TRBV27	-	-	CASSLGGRVTEAFF	TGTGCCAGCAGTTTAGGGGGGCGCGTCACTGAAGCTTTCTTT
TRBJ2-1	TRBV6-1	TRBD2	once	CASSEGTSDYNEQFF	TGTGCCAGCAGTGAAGGGACTAGCGACTACAATGAGCAGTTCTTC
TRBJ2-1	TRBV4-1	-	-	CASSQFSGAYNEQFF	TGCGCCAGCAGCCAATTTAGCGGAGCCTACAATGAGCAGTTCTTC
TRBJ2-1	TRBV6-1	-	-	CASSYYDTEGEQFF	TGTGCCAGCAGTTATTACGACACGGAAGGGGAGCAGTTCTTC
TRBJ2-5	TRBV20-1	TRBD2	few	CSASISGSELETQYF	TGCAGTGCTAGTATTAGCGGGAGTGAATTGGAGACCCAGTACTTC
TRBJ2-4	TRBV6-1	TRBD2	-	CASSGGLEGPKNIQYF	TGTGCCAGCAGTGGGGGACTAGAGGGGCCCAAAAACATTCAGTACTTC
TRBJ2-2	TRBV6-1	-	medium-sized	CASSPRWGSKNTGELFF	TGTGCCAGCAGCCCCAGGTGGGGGAGTAAGAACACCGGGGAGCTGTTTTTT
TRBJ2-7	TRBV6-1	-	-	CASRPDRDRFSYEQYF	TGTGCCAGCAGGCCCGATCGGGACCGCTTCTCCTACGAGCAGTACTTC
TRBJ1-2	TRBV6-1	-	hyperexpanded	CASIIAGGYGYTF	TGTGCCAGCATTATAGCAGGAGGCTATGGCTACACCTTC
TRBJ2-1	TRBV6-1	TRBD2	-	CASSERVLAGVNEQFF	TGTGCCAGCAGTGAAAGGGTGCTAGCGGGAGTGAATGAGCAGTTCTTC
TRBJ2-7	TRBV11-2	-	-	CASSFNSGDYEQYF	TGTGCCAGCAGCTTTAACAGTGGGGACTACGAGCAGTACTTC
TRBJ2-7	TRBV12-3/TRBV12-4	TRBD1	-	CASSVRPRDRGSLSSAYEQYF	TGTGCCAGCAGCGTCCGCCCCCGGGACAGGGGCTCCCTGTCCAGCGCCTACGAGCAGTACTTC
TRBJ2-1	TRBV12-5	TRBD1	-	CASGIQGAKYNEQFF	TGTGCTAGTGGGATACAGGGGGCGAAGTACAATGAGCAGTTCTTC
TRBJ2-1	TRBV7-2	-	few	CASSSDRSLALNIQFF	TGTGCCAGCAGTTCGGACAGAAGCTTAGCGTTAAACATTCAGTTCTTC
TRBJ2-3	TRBV6-6	TRBD1	large	CASTKGQSTDTQYF	TGTGCCAGCACTAAGGGACAGAGCACAGATACGCAGTATTTT
TRBJ2-3	TRBV12-3/TRBV12-4	-	hyperexpanded	CASSRMGDTQYF	TGTGCCAGCAGCCGGATGGGGGATACGCAGTATTTT
TRBJ1-2	TRBV25-1	TRBD1	-	CASSNTGAANYGYTF	TGTGCCAGCAGTAACACAGGGGCAGCTAACTATGGCTACACCTTC
TRBJ1-1	TRBV5-4	TRBD1	-	CASSLQGGTEAFF	TGTGCCAGCAGTCTCCAGGGGGGCACTGAAGCTTTCTTT
TRBJ2-7	TRBV10-1	TRBD1	-	CASSAGTGASYEQYF	TGCGCCAGCAGTGCTGGGACAGGCGCGTCCTACGAGCAGTACTTC
TRBJ2-6	TRBV6-6	-	-	CASSYPPGAGANVLTF	TGTGCCAGCAGTTACCCGCCAGGGGCTGGGGCCAACGTCCTGACTTTC